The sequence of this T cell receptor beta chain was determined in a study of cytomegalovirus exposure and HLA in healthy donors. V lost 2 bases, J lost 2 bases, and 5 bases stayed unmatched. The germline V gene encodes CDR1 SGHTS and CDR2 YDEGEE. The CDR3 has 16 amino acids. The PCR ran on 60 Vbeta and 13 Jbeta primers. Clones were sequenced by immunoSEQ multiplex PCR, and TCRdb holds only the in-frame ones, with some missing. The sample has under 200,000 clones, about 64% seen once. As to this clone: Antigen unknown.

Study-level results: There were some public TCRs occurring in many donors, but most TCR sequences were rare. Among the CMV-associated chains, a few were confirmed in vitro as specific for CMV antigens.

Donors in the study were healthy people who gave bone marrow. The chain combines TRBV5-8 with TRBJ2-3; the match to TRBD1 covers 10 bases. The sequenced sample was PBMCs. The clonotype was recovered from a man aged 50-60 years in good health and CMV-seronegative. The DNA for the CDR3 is TGTGCCAGCAGCTTCCGGACAGGGGGAGTCACAGATACGCAGTATTTT. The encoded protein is CASSFRTGGVTDTQYF.